These 13 T cell receptor beta chains originate from one sample sequenced in a study of blood T cell repertoires in COVID-19. Profiled with immunoSEQ multiplex PCR; TCRdb holds only in-frame clones, not every one. Of about 41,000 clones in the sample, about four fifths were seen once. Specimen: peripheral blood. These receptors originate from a woman of 80 years or more with active or convalescent COVID-19.

The J gene is TRBJ1-2, the V gene TRBV29-1; TRBD1 is a possible D gene (5 bases). Looked up from germline, CDR1 is SQVTM and CDR2 is ANQGSEA. Trimming cost V 4 bases and J 5 bases, with 20 bases left between them. This CDR3 region has 15 residues. Here the CDR3 DNA reads TGCAGCGTTGCCCTAATGCCAGGGTTGTTATATGGCTACACCTTC. Its translation: CSVALMPGLLYGYTF.

V gene TRBV12-3 or TRBV12-4 combines with J gene TRBJ2-1; no clear D. The length of the CDR3 is 13 residues. The ends were cut back, 6 bases at V and 5 bases at J, with 11 bases in the middle. The CDR3 here is CASSLLINNEQFF. For the CDR3, the DNA is TGTGCCAGCAGCCTCCTAATAAACAATGAGCAGTTCTTC.

The rearrangement links TRBV28 to TRBJ1-3, with D perhaps TRBD1 (6 bases). The germline CDR1 and CDR2 sequences are MDHEN and SYDVKM. This CDR3 is 16 amino acids long. V was trimmed by 3 bases and J by 3 bases, leaving 15 bases between them. CDR3 sequence: CASSFNRATLGNTIYF. The CDR3 DNA sequence: TGTGCCAGCAGTTTCAACAGGGCGACTCTTGGAAACACCATATATTTT.

CDR3 amino acids: CASSLGQGEKLFF. The CDR3 bases are TGTGCCAGCAGCTTAGGACAGGGGGAAAAACTGTTTTTT. V gene TRBV2 combines with J gene TRBJ1-4, with 9 nucleotides matching TRBD1. Unmatched junction bases numbered 4, after V lost 6 bases and J lost 8 bases. The length of the CDR3 is 13 residues. The germline V gene encodes CDR1 SNHLY and CDR2 FYNNEI.

The chain has TRBV4-2 and TRBJ2-1; 10 bases line up with TRBD2. This CDR3 spans 16 amino acids. Germline CDR1 is LGHNA and CDR2 is YNFKEQ. V trimming: 1 base; J trimming: 9 bases; junction bases outside the gene matches: 9. CDR3 amino acids: CASSQVAAGGGGEQFF. CDR3 nucleotide sequence: TGTGCCAGCAGCCAAGTCGCAGCGGGAGGGGGGGGTGAGCAGTTCTTC.

CDR3 sequence (DNA): TGTGCCAGCAGTTTCGGGGGGAGGGGCCCCACAGATACGCAGTATTTT. Protein product: CASSFGGRGPTDTQYF. The V gene is TRBV28, the J gene TRBJ2-3, with TRBD2 identical over 7 bases. The CDR3 runs 16 residues. V dropped 3 bases and J dropped 2; count of bases not matched to a gene: 8. Germline V CDR1 and CDR2: MDHEN, SYDVKM.

The rearrangement joins TRBV5-1 to TRBJ2-3; 7 bases are shared with TRBD1. V shed 6 bases, J shed 8 bases, and the junction held 18 bases outside the gene matches. Germline V gives CDR1 SGHRS, CDR2 YFSETQ. The CDR3 has 16 residues. The CDR3 DNA is TGCGCCAGCAACGAACCGGGACAGTCGACGTCAGCTACGCAGTATTTT. It encodes CASNEPGQSTSATQYF.

The chain recombines TRBV6-2 or TRBV6-3 with TRBJ1-5; D is uncertain. V was clipped by 0 bases and J by 7 bases, with 10 bases between them. The CDR3 length is 14 residues. CDR1 and CDR2 (germline): MNHEY, SVGEGT. The DNA of the CDR3 is TGTGCCAGCAGTTACTCGAGGTCCGTCCAGCCCCAGCATTTT. The encoded protein is CASSYSRSVQPQHF.

The chain joins TRBV28 to TRBJ1-1; maybe TRBD1 (5 bases). Germline V lookup: CDR1 MDHEN, CDR2 SYDVKM. V was pared by 7 bases and J by 1 base, with 10 bases between. The CDR3 contains 13 residues. The CDR3 here is CASTNDRNTEAFF. In DNA form, the CDR3 reads TGTGCCAGCACCAACGACAGGAACACTGAAGCTTTCTTT.

This chain uses TRBV30 with TRBJ1-1; 10 nucleotides align to TRBD1. The J segment lost 3 bases and the V segment lost 0 bases, leaving 7 bases of the junction unmatched. The CDR3 length is 16 residues. CDR1 and CDR2 (germline): GTSNPN, SVGIG (reference sequence). CDR3 in amino acids: CAWSVGGTGADTEAFF. DNA of the CDR3: TGTGCCTGGAGTGTGGGGGGGACAGGGGCGGACACTGAAGCTTTCTTT.

The chain is built from TRBV9 and TRBJ2-5; a weak D match, TRBD2 (6 bases). Germline V gene data show CDR1 as SGDLS and CDR2 as YYNGEE. The CDR3 is 15 amino acids. Trimming removed 2 bases from V and 4 bases from J, with 15 bases in between. The CDR3 bases are TGTGCCAGCAGCGTCCAGACTAGGAGGGGAGAGACCCAGTACTTC. It codes for CASSVQTRRGETQYF.

The CDR3 here is CASRPGWNQPQHF. The CDR3 nucleotides are TGTGCCAGCAGACCGGGGTGGAACCAGCCCCAGCATTTT. This chain connects TRBV28 to TRBJ1-5; D gene unclear. The CDR3 totals 13 residues. Trimming pared 6 bases from V and 7 bases from J, leaving 13 bases between. Germline CDR1 reads MDHEN; CDR2 reads SYDVKM.

The count of this clone is one. The rearrangement links TRBV28 to TRBJ1-4; 8 bases are shared with TRBD1. This CDR3 spans 16 amino acids. Germline assignment: CDR1 MDHEN and CDR2 SYDVKM. V lost 6 bases and J lost 8; bases outside the gene matches: 14. CDR3 nucleotides: TGTGCCAGCAGAGGACAGGGACCAACCCAGCGGGAAAAACTGTTTTTT. As protein: CASRGQGPTQREKLFF.